The 25 T cell receptor beta chains below all came from one sample that was sequenced in a study of T cells after yellow fever vaccination. TCRdb ran MiXCR on the 5' RACE reads and lists one entry per CDR3 protein. This table has 120,000 or so distinct CDR3 sequences, roughly 10% appearing once. The sample consisted of CD8+ T cells sorted from PBMCs, taken on the day of the yellow fever booster vaccination. The receptors here all came from a man younger than 30 who received the YFV17D yellow fever vaccine.

The chain combines TRBV9 with TRBJ2-3; 11 bases are a match to TRBD2. V trimming: 2 bases; J trimming: 2 bases; junction bases outside the gene matches: 7. This CDR3 is built from 17 residues. Germline V gene lookup returns CDR1 SGDLS and CDR2 YYNGEE. CDR3 in amino acids: CASSVDPTSGDTDTQYF. In nucleotides, the CDR3 is TGTGCCAGCAGCGTCGACCCGACTAGCGGGGACACAGATACGCAGTATTTT.

J is TRBJ2-1 and V is TRBV5-1, with D uncertain. CDR3 length equals 13 residues. Germline CDR1 is SGHRS and CDR2 is YFSETQ. V dropped 4 bases and J dropped 4 bases, with 9 bases sitting between them. The CDR3 DNA sequence: TGCGCCAGCAGCCTCCCGGAGTACAATGAGCAGTTCTTC. Translation gives CASSLPEYNEQFF.

This clonotype occurred a few times. The rearrangement joins TRBV27 to TRBJ1-1; no reliable D call. The CDR3 is 16 residues long. V was shortened by 3 bases and J by 0 bases, with 14 bases between the two germline ends. Germline V gene lookup returns CDR1 MNHEY and CDR2 SMNVEV (reference sequence). CDR3 bases: TGTGCCAGCAGTTTTTTTAAAACCCAACTGAACACTGAAGCTTTCTTT. This gives the protein CASSFFKTQLNTEAFF.

In this sample, this clonotype turned up many times. The chain carries TRBV12-3 or TRBV12-4 and TRBJ2-1; D is undetermined. Trimming took off 3 bases at V and 7 bases at J, with 4 bases between the two ends. The length of the CDR3 is 11 residues. CDR3 nucleotide sequence: TGTGCCAGCAGTTTTGGGAATGAGCAGTTCTTC. It codes for CASSFGNEQFF.

The chain carries TRBV4-1 and TRBJ1-1, with 11 positions matching TRBD1. The CDR3 is made up of 16 amino acids. The junction had 9 bases not matched to a gene; V was cut back by 3 bases and J by 6 bases. Germline V lookup: CDR1 MGHRA, CDR2 YSYEKL. The CDR3 bases are TGCGCCAGCAGCCACGCGGACAGGGGGCAGTACTCTGAAGCTTTCTTT. Protein product: CASSHADRGQYSEAFF.

This clonotype came up a few times. V is TRBV5-1 and J is TRBJ2-5; TRBD2 aligns across 10 bases. Germline V lookup: CDR1 SGHRS, CDR2 YFSETQ. With V trimmed by 3 bases and J by 5 bases, 13 bases remained unmatched. CDR3 length: 17 amino acids. The CDR3 DNA reads as TGCGCCAGCAGCTCGTGGACTAGCGGAGGCCTAGGCGAGACCCAGTACTTC. Amino acid sequence: CASSSWTSGGLGETQYF.

This clonotype was counted between two and nine times. This chain links TRBV6-5 with TRBJ2-5, with D maybe TRBD2 (5 bases). The germline gives CDR1 MNHEY, CDR2 SVGAGI. This CDR3 region has 15 residues. The V and J ends lost 0 bases and 5 bases respectively, with 13 bases between them. Here the CDR3 reads CASSYSNGVHETQYF. The CDR3 region has the DNA TGTGCCAGCAGTTACTCGAACGGGGTTCACGAGACCCAGTACTTC.

The chain combines TRBV4-3 with TRBJ1-2; no reliable D call. Trimming pared 0 bases from V and 4 bases from J, leaving 12 bases between. The germline V gene encodes CDR1 LGHNA and CDR2 YSLEER. The CDR3 length is 15 residues. The CDR3 spells CASSQETKQSYGYTF. DNA for the CDR3: TGCGCCAGCAGCCAAGAAACGAAACAGAGCTATGGCTACACCTTC.

The rearrangement joins TRBV27 to TRBJ2-2; the D is unclear. Germline values: CDR1 MNHEY, CDR2 SMNVEV (reference sequence). The CDR3 extends over 13 amino acids. V was cut by 3 bases and J by 3 bases, with 5 bases left in between. The CDR3 coding sequence is TGTGCCAGCAGTTTGGAAGACACCGGGGAGCTGTTTTTT. Protein product: CASSLEDTGELFF.

As DNA, the CDR3 is TGTGCCACCAGCAGACTCCCGGGACAGGCAACCGACAATGAGCAGTTCTTC. Its translation: CATSRLPGQATDNEQFF. This chain connects TRBV15 to TRBJ2-1, with 8 bases lining up with TRBD1. This CDR3 has 17 amino acids. Germline V CDR1 and CDR2: LNHNV, YYDKDF (reference sequence). Unmatched junction bases numbered 11, after V lost 2 bases and J lost 5 bases.

The chain is built from TRBV4-3 and TRBJ2-7; D tentatively fits TRBD1 or TRBD2 (6 bases each). This CDR3 region has 14 residues. CDR1 is LGHNA, CDR2 YSLEER, per germline. With 5 bases removed from V and 0 bases from J, the gap between germline ends came to 11 bases. The CDR3 DNA follows: TGCGCCAGCAGCGAAGGGGGGTCCTCCTACGAGCAGTACTTC. This encodes CASSEGGSSYEQYF.

There are a few counts of this clonotype. The chain joins TRBV7-6 to TRBJ2-7; TRBD1 might be the D (6 bases). V dropped 1 base and J dropped 2 bases, with 9 bases sitting between them. Germline CDR1 reads SGHVS; CDR2 reads FNYEAQ. There are 14 residues in the CDR3. For the CDR3, the DNA is TGTGCCAGCAGCTTAGGAGGACAGACCTACGAGCAGTACTTC. It yields the protein CASSLGGQTYEQYF.

This clonotype was seen a few times. The chain joins TRBV4-3 to TRBJ1-5; no firm D call. This CDR3 contains 13 residues. Germline lookup yields CDR1 LGHNA and CDR2 YSLEER. The ends were cut back, 4 bases at V and 3 bases at J, with 7 bases in the middle. The CDR3, as DNA: TGCGCCAGCAGCCGAGGAATCAATCAGCCCCAGCATTTT. Protein: CASSRGINQPQHF.

The chain is built from TRBV28 and TRBJ2-1; either TRBD1 or TRBD2 may fit D (5 bases each). V lost 6 bases and J lost 10, with 22 bases in between. This CDR3 contains 15 residues. The germline V gene encodes CDR1 MDHEN and CDR2 SYDVKM. CDR3 in DNA: TGTGCCAGCAGGGGACGCCTAGACCCTTTTTTGGAGCAGTTCTTC. It is translated as CASRGRLDPFLEQFF.

This clonotype was seen more than once but under ten times. The chain uses TRBV5-1 and TRBJ2-5, with D possibly being TRBD1 (5 bases). The CDR3 contains 15 residues. V was trimmed by 0 bases and J by 0 bases, leaving 9 bases between them. Germline-derived CDR1 and CDR2 are SGHRS and YFSETQ. CDR3 sequence: CASSLGQQNQETQYF. As DNA, the CDR3 is TGCGCCAGCAGCTTGGGACAGCAGAACCAAGAGACCCAGTACTTC.

This clonotype was counted ten times or more. This chain links TRBV7-8 with TRBJ1-6; 8 bases map to TRBD1. Germline V CDR1 and CDR2: SGHVS, FQNEAQ. Trimming took 1 base from V and 7 from J; bases not matched to a gene: 6. There are 16 residues in the CDR3. The CDR3 DNA is TGTGCCAGCAGCTTAGTAAGCCGGGACAGGAATTCACCCCTCCACTTT. Translated, it gives CASSLVSRDRNSPLHF.

DNA of the CDR3: TGTGCCAGCAGTGGGGACCTTCCTGGGGCCAACGTCCTGACTTTC. Translated, it gives CASSGDLPGANVLTF. The gene calls are TRBV25-1 and TRBJ2-6; the D gene could be TRBD1 or TRBD2 (5 bases each). The V end was cut by 4 bases, the J end by 2 bases, with 9 bases between. This CDR3 is built from 15 residues. The V gene's germline CDR1 is MGHDK and CDR2 SYGVNS. The whole variable domain, filled in from reference TRBV25-1 and TRBJ2-6, reads EADIYQTPRYLVIGTGKKITLECSQTMGHDKMYWYQQDPGMELHLIHYSYGVNSTEKGDLSSESTVSRIRTEHFPLTLESARPSHTSQYLCASSGDLPGANVLTFGAGSRLTVL.

The V gene is TRBV7-9, the J gene TRBJ2-3, with 9 positions matching TRBD1. CDR3 length: 13 residues. The germline CDR1 and CDR2 sequences are SEHNR and FQNEAQ (reference sequence). Losses at the gene ends were 11 bases for V and 3 bases for J; bases not matched to a gene: 6. The CDR3 region is CAGRDRVTDTQYF. CDR3 coding DNA: TGTGCCGGACGGGACAGGGTGACAGATACGCAGTATTTT.

In its sample, this clonotype was seen a few times. The chain carries TRBV12-3 or TRBV12-4 and TRBJ1-2; perhaps TRBD1 as D (6 bases). Trimming pared 5 bases from V and 5 bases from J, leaving 15 bases between. The CDR3 loop spans 14 amino acids. The CDR3 DNA reads as TGTGCCAGCAGTCCTTCCGGGACAATATATGGCTACACCTTC. It yields the protein CASSPSGTIYGYTF.

The chain joins TRBV4-3 to TRBJ1-1; D perhaps matches TRBD1 (5 bases). CDR1 LGHNA and CDR2 YSLEER come from the germline V gene. The CDR3 is made up of 14 amino acids. V was cut by 3 bases and J by 4 bases, with 12 bases left in between. CDR3 protein: CASSHGRAPTEAFF. The CDR3 DNA reads as TGCGCCAGCAGCCACGGCAGGGCCCCCACTGAAGCTTTCTTT.

This rearrangement joins TRBV18 to TRBJ1-1; D is unclear. Germline V gives CDR1 KGHSH, CDR2 LQKENI. This CDR3 comprises 14 residues. V was shortened by 2 bases and J by 7 bases, with 14 bases between the two germline ends. This CDR3 reads CASSPGVRGFEAFF. CDR3 coding DNA: TGTGCCAGCTCACCAGGGGTCCGGGGATTTGAAGCTTTCTTT.

A few counts support this clonotype. The chain has TRBV19 and TRBJ1-1, with a possible D match to TRBD1 (6 bases). Germline CDR1 reads LNHDA; CDR2 reads SQIVND (reference sequence). The length of the CDR3 is 14 residues. V lost 9 bases to trimming and J lost 1 base, with 15 bases between them. The CDR3 reads CASAWGGENTEAFF. CDR3 in DNA: TGTGCCAGCGCCTGGGGGGGCGAGAACACTGAAGCTTTCTTT.

V gene TRBV4-1 combines with J gene TRBJ2-3, with D possibly TRBD2 on 6 matching bases. CDR1 and CDR2 from the germline V gene are MGHRA and YSYEKL. Trimming took off 2 bases at V and 2 bases at J, with 11 bases between the two ends. This CDR3 spans 15 amino acids. CDR3 bases: TGCGCCAGCAGCCAAAGCGGGTTTTCCACAGATACGCAGTATTTT. It yields the protein CASSQSGFSTDTQYF.

In its sample, this clonotype was seen a few times. The chain employs TRBV6-2 or TRBV6-3 and TRBJ1-6; no reliable D call. The germline CDR1 and CDR2 sequences are MNHEY and SVGEGT. This CDR3 contains 17 residues. V was cut by 2 bases and J by 0 bases, with 11 bases left in between. The CDR3 DNA sequence: TGTGCCAGCAGTTACCAGGTGGGGAGCTCCTATAATTCACCCCTCCACTTT. The encoded protein is CASSYQVGSSYNSPLHF.

V and J are TRBV4-1 and TRBJ1-1, with 8 nucleotides matching TRBD1. V was pared by 4 bases and J by 6 bases, with 4 bases of the junction left unmatched. Germline CDR1 MGHRA, CDR2 YSYEKL. The CDR3 extends over 13 amino acids. The CDR3 region has the DNA TGCGCCAGCAGCCCCGACAGGGGCCCTGAAGCTTTCTTT. Amino acid sequence: CASSPDRGPEAFF.